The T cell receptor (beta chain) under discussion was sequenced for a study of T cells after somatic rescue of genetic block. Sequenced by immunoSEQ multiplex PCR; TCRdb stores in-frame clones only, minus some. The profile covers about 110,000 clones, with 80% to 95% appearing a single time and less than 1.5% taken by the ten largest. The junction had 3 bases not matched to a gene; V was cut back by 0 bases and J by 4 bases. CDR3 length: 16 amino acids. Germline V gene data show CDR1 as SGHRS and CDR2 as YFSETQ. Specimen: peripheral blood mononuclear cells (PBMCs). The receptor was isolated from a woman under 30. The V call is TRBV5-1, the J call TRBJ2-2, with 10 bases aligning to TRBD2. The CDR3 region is CASSLELAGSTGELFF. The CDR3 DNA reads TGCGCCAGCAGCTTGGAACTAGCGGGGTCCACCGGGGAGCTGTTTTTT.